What follows are 2 T cell receptor beta chains derived from one specimen sequenced in a study of vaccination and CD4 T cells after COVID-19. These receptors lack a known antigen. Scientists ran DNA taken from cultured CD4+ T cells through the Oncomine TCR Beta short-read assay for sequencing. TCRdb re-derived calls from the PCR reads in MiXCR, one entry per CDR3 protein. Of 8,500 to 10,000 distinct CDR3 sequences in the sample, roughly 60% are singletons; the top ten hold 24%. Treatment given: roughly nine-day PBMC culture with coronavirus spike peptide pools or control peptides (ViraFEST assay). These CD4+ T cells came from an unexposed donor, sampled before the COVID-19 pandemic (2011-2018). Input material: CD4+ T cells from blood, cultured in vitro. These receptors were obtained from a human donor in good health.

The chain uses TRBV7-9 and TRBJ1-2, with unresolved D. CDR1 is SEHNR, CDR2 FQNEAQ, per germline (reference sequence). Trimming took off 3 bases at V and 4 bases at J, with 9 bases between the two ends. This CDR3 is 13 amino acids long. The CDR3: CASSFQDSYGYTF. The DNA for the CDR3 is TGTGCCAGCAGCTTTCAGGATTCCTATGGCTACACCTTC. Filled out from reference TRBV7-9 and TRBJ1-2, the complete variable domain reads DTGVSQNPRHKITKRGQNVTFRCDPISEHNRLYWYRQTLGQGPEFLTYFQNEAQLEKSRLLSDRFSAERPKGSFSTLEIQRTEQGDSAMYLCASSFQDSYGYTFGSGTRLTVV.

A few counts support this clonotype. The chain carries TRBV12-3 or TRBV12-4 and TRBJ1-5; no reliable D call. The CDR3 consists of 12 residues. V was shortened by 8 bases and J by 0 bases, with 5 bases between the two germline ends. CDR3 residues: CASGYSNQPQHF. CDR3 sequence (DNA): TGTGCCAGCGGATATAGCAATCAGCCCCAGCATTTT.